The TCR beta chain described here comes from a study of cytomegalovirus exposure and HLA in healthy donors. Study-level findings and limits: The records held CMV serostatus as the only immune exposure information. TCR beta sequences reportedly predicted most subjects' HLA-A and HLA-B alleles accurately. Some V segments, including TRBV6-2 and TRBV6-3, were excluded as indistinguishable.

About this clone: The antigen remains undetermined.

The CDR3 is made up of 15 amino acids. Trimming pared 3 bases from V and 0 bases from J, leaving 13 bases between. Germline V CDR1 and CDR2: SGDLS, YYNGEE. Use of 60 Vbeta and 13 Jbeta primers characterized the PCR. Profiled with immunoSEQ multiplex PCR; TCRdb holds only in-frame clones, not every one. The sample table sets out some 120,000 clones. This chain links TRBV9 with TRBJ2-7; the D gene is possibly TRBD2 (7 bases). The sample consisted of PBMCs. This receptor was taken from a man between 18 and 35 years old in good health and CMV-seronegative. The CDR3 sequence: CASSEGGGTSYEQYF. The CDR3 DNA reads TGTGCCAGCAGCGAGGGGGGGGGAACCTCCTACGAGCAGTACTTC.